Listed here is a single T cell receptor (beta chain). Its antigen is not identified. This CDR3 contains 16 residues. The sample comes from a study of cytomegalovirus exposure and HLA in healthy donors. Findings and limits, study-wide: Analysis was carried out at a later point, and it linked a missense DCLRE1C variant to TCR beta V- and J-gene trimming. When presence/absence was analysed, sequencing depth was taken to be roughly uniform across donors. Information on immune exposure was restricted to one variable (CMV serostatus).

60 Vbeta and 13 Jbeta primers were used in PCR. Assay used: immunoSEQ multiplex PCR; TCRdb lists only in-frame clones, some missing. Among around 150,000 clones, about 84% were seen once, and the ten largest hold more than 3%. This receptor was taken from a male donor in good health and CMV-seronegative. Input material: PBMCs. The chain carries TRBV21-1 and TRBJ1-1. TRBV21-1 is classified as a pseudogene. The CDR3 is CASSKDGADKNTEAFF. CDR3 sequence (DNA): TGTGCCAGCAGCAAAGATGGAGCAGATAAGAACACTGAAGCTTTCTTT.